This T cell receptor beta chain was retrieved from a study of cytomegalovirus exposure and HLA in healthy donors. Study conclusions and caveats: It is likely that the observed cluster of highly shared sequence variants was a sequencing artifact. Cytomegalovirus status was reportedly diagnosed by the classifier with high specificity and sensitivity. A later analysis by the authors found several of the most significant clusters apparently linked to common viral pathogens. Clonal expansion, a later analysis showed, was greater in HLA-associated TCR beta chains than in equally common others.

About this clone itself: The target antigen is unknown.

The CDR3 totals 18 residues. Germline assignment: CDR1 SGHDT and CDR2 YYEEEE. J was trimmed by 6 bases and V by 2 bases; bases with no gene match: 12. Amplification used 60 Vbeta primers and 13 Jbeta primers. Measured with immunoSEQ multiplex PCR; TCRdb has only the in-frame clones, and not every one. The repertoire holds 150,000 or so clones, 70% to 90% seen once, with about 0.8% in the top ten. The chain couples TRBV5-6 to TRBJ2-3, with 13 nucleotides matching TRBD2. The receptor's source is a woman between 18 and 29 years old in good health and CMV-seronegative. Material: PBMCs. The CDR3 DNA is TGTGCCAGCAGCTTAGCGGGACTAGCGGGAAAGAGCAGGGATACGCAGTATTTT. As protein: CASSLAGLAGKSRDTQYF.